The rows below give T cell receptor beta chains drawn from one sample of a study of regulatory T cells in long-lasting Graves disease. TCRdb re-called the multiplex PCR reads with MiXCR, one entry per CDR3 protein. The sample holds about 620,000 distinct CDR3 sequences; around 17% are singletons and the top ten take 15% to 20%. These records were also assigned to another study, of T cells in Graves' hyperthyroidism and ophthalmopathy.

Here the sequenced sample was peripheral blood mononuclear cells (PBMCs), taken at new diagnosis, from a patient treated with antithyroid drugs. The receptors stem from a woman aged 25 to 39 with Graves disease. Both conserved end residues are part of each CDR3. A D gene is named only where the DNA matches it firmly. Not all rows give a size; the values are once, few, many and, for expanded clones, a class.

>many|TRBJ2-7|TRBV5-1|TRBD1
CASSAGTGAYEQYF
TGCGCCAGCAGCGCCGGGACAGGGGCTTACGAGCAGTACTTC
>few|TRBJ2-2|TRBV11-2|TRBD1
CASSARDRGIGGELFF
TGTGCCAGCAGCGCAAGGGACAGGGGTATAGGCGGGGAGCTGTTTTTT
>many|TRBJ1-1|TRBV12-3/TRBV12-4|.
CASSLLPDAEAFF
TGTGCCAGCAGTTTACTGCCTGACGCTGAAGCTTTCTTT
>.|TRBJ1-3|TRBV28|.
CASIRGVVSGNTIYF
TGTGCCAGCATCCGAGGTGTAGTCTCTGGAAACACCATATATTTT
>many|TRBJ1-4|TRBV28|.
CASSSPQGSNEKLFF
TGTGCCAGCAGTTCCCCTCAGGGGAGTAATGAAAAACTGTTTTTT
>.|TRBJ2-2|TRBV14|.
CASSHRPGIGELFF
TGTGCCAGCAGCCATCGTCCTGGGATCGGGGAGCTGTTTTTT
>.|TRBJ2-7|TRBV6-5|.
CASSYHGTGGEQYF
TGTGCCAGCAGTTACCACGGGACCGGGGGTGAGCAGTACTTC
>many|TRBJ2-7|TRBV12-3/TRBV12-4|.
CASASGGDEQYF
TGTGCCAGCGCCTCGGGGGGCGACGAGCAGTACTTC
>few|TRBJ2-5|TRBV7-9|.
CASSLNRQKQETQYF
TGTGCCAGCAGCCTAAACAGACAGAAACAAGAGACCCAGTACTTC
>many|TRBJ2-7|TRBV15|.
CATRGEVGYEQYF
TGTGCCACCAGGGGAGAAGTTGGGTACGAGCAGTACTTC
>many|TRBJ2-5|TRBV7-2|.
CASSLLIQETQYF
TGTGCCAGCAGCTTACTCATCCAAGAGACCCAGTACTTC
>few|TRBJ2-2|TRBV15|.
CATSRDSHGDTGELFF
TGTGCCACCAGCAGAGATTCGCACGGGGACACCGGGGAGCTGTTTTTT
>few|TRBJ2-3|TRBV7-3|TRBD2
CASSLNRPLAGRTDTQYF
TGTGCCAGCAGCTTAAACCGTCCGTTAGCGGGACGCACAGATACGCAGTATTTT
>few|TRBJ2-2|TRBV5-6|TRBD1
CASSPKPGTAGELFF
TGTGCCAGCAGCCCTAAACCTGGGACAGCCGGGGAGCTGTTTTTT
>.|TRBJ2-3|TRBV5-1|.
CASSLRGERVGADTQYF
TGCGCCAGCAGCCTGCGCGGGGAAAGGGTGGGGGCAGATACGCAGTATTTT
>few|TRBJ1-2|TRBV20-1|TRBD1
CSAANPGGIDGYTF
TGCAGTGCCGCGAATCCAGGGGGCATCGATGGCTACACCTTC
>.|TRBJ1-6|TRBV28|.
CATEGQGTSPLHF
TGTGCCACGGAAGGGCAGGGGACTTCACCCCTCCACTTT
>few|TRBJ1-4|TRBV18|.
CASSPVQAGEKLFF
TGTGCCAGCTCACCAGTCCAGGCGGGTGAAAAACTGTTTTTT
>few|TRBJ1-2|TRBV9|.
CASGSQGISNYGYTF
TGTGCCAGCGGGAGCCAGGGAATATCTAACTATGGCTACACCTTC
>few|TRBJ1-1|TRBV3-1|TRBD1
CASSRKAGGVRNTEAFF
TGTGCCAGCAGCCGGAAGGCAGGGGGAGTGAGGAACACTGAAGCTTTCTTT
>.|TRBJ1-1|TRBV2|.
CASSESGRRTEAFF
TGTGCCAGCAGTGAATCGGGGCGACGAACTGAAGCTTTCTTT
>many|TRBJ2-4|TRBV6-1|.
CASSEAPKDIQYF
TGTGCCAGCAGTGAAGCGCCGAAGGACATTCAGTACTTC
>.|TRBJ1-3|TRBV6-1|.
CAVGGGPGNTIYF
TGTGCCGTTGGAGGGGGACCTGGAAACACCATATATTTT
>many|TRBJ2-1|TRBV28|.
CASSLQRPYNEQFF
TGTGCCAGCAGTCTTCAAAGGCCCTACAATGAGCAGTTCTTC
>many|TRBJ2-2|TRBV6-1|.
CASLRAGNTGELFF
TGTGCCAGCCTGCGAGCGGGTAACACCGGGGAGCTGTTTTTT
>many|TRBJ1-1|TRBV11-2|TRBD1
CASSLVRDRGPNTEAFF
TGTGCCAGCAGCTTAGTGCGGGACAGGGGGCCGAACACTGAAGCTTTCTTT
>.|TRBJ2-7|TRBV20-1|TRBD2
CSATQTSGSYEQYF
TGCAGTGCTACCCAGACTAGCGGCTCCTACGAGCAGTACTTC
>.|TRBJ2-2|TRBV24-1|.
CATSDPQGPTGELFF
TGTGCCACCAGTGATCCGCAGGGTCCCACCGGGGAGCTGTTTTTT
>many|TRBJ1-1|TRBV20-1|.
CSARVGWGRTEAFF
TGCAGTGCTAGAGTGGGTTGGGGGCGAACTGAAGCTTTCTTT
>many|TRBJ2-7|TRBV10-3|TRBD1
CATGTGTYEQYF
TGTGCCACCGGGACAGGGACCTACGAGCAGTACTTC
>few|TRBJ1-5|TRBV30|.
CAWSNRVPGQRQPQHF
TGTGCCTGGAGTAACAGGGTGCCCGGGCAGCGTCAGCCCCAGCATTTT
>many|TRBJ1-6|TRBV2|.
CAGALSDSRNSPLHF
TGTGCCGGGGCCCTATCGGACAGCAGGAATTCACCCCTCCACTTT
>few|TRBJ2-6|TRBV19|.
CASSLEASGGANVLTF
TGTGCCAGTAGTCTGGAGGCGAGCGGGGGGGCCAACGTCCTGACTTTC
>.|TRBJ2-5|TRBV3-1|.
CASSQMRDQYF
TGTGCCAGCAGCCAAATGAGAGACCAGTACTTC
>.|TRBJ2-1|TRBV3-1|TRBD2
CASSLGLAGLHNEQFF
TGTGCCAGCAGCCTGGGACTAGCGGGACTCCACAATGAGCAGTTCTTC
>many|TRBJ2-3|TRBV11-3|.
CASSSGRDSSTDTQYF
TGTGCCAGCAGCTCCGGCCGGGACTCCAGCACAGATACGCAGTATTTT
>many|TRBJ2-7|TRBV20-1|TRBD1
CSASGQGAYSYEQYF
TGCAGTGCTAGTGGTCAGGGGGCTTACTCCTACGAGCAGTACTTC
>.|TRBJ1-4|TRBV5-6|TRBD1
CASSSISQGAVDEKLFF
TGTGCCAGCAGTTCGATATCCCAGGGGGCAGTGGACGAAAAACTGTTTTTT
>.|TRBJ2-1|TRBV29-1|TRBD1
CSVEDRDRPHDEQFF
TGCAGCGTTGAAGATCGGGACAGGCCACATGATGAGCAGTTCTTC
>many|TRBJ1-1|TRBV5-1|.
CASSMGDLMNTEAFF
TGCGCCAGCAGCATGGGAGATCTCATGAACACTGAAGCTTTCTTT
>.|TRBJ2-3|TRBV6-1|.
CASSDPGTSWDTDTQYF
TGTGCCAGCAGTGACCCCGGGACGTCGTGGGACACAGATACGCAGTATTTT
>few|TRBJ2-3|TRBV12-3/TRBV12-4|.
CASSPGPGDTQYF
TGTGCCAGCAGTCCCGGACCAGGAGATACGCAGTATTTT
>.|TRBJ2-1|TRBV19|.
CASSTQGLERDEQFF
TGTGCCAGTAGTACACAGGGACTCGAGAGGGATGAGCAGTTCTTC
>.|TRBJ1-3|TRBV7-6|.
CASSSRDVSPGNTIYF
TGTGCCAGCAGCTCCCGGGACGTTTCTCCTGGAAACACCATATATTTT
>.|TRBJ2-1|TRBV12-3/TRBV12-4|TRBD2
CASRRGLAGGNNERLF
TGTGCCAGCAGACGCGGACTAGCGGGGGGGAACAATGAGCGGCTCTTC
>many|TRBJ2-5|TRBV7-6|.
CASTLRRQVKETQYF
TGTGCCAGCACCCTTCGTCGGCAGGTCAAAGAGACCCAGTACTTC
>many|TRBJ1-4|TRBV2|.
CASRQDGEKLFF
TGTGCCAGCCGACAGGACGGGGAAAAACTGTTTTTT
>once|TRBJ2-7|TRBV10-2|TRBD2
CASSVPTSFYEQYF
TGCGCCAGCAGTGTTCCGACTAGCTTCTACGAGCAGTACTTC
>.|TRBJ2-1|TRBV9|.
CASSPQAAYNEQFF
TGTGCCAGCAGCCCCCAAGCGGCCTACAATGAGCAGTTCTTC
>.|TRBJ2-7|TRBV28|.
CASRRNSYEQYF
TGTGCCAGCAGGCGAAACTCCTACGAGCAGTACTTC
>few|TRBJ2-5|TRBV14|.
CASSQAIEVQQETQYF
TGTGCCAGCAGCCAGGCTATAGAAGTCCAACAAGAGACCCAGTACTTC
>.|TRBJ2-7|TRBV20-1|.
CSARGVSGDYEQYF
TGCAGTGCTAGGGGAGTTAGCGGAGATTACGAGCAGTACTTC
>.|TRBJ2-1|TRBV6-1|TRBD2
CASSYTSELNNEQFF
TGTGCCAGCAGCTATACTAGCGAACTTAACAATGAGCAGTTCTTC
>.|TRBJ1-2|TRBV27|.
CASSPVGLLRGYTF
TGTGCCAGCAGTCCGGTAGGGTTGCTACGAGGCTACACCTTC
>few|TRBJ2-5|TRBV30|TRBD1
CAWSVGDRGRETQYF
TGTGCCTGGAGTGTTGGAGACAGGGGGCGAGAGACCCAGTACTTC